This TCR beta chain is from a study of shared clonotypes between healthy human individuals. Overall study: Each donor's CD8 memory used one plate, CD8 naive two, each CD4 subset three.

This CDR3 region has 13 residues. The germline gives CDR1 KGHSH, CDR2 LQKENI. V dropped 5 bases and J dropped 5 bases, with 9 bases sitting between them. This clone was recorded once. The assay was immunoSEQ multiplex PCR, and TCRdb's table has in-frame clones only and misses some. The table lists more than 400,000 clones, about 95% of them singletons. Sequenced input: naive CD4+ T cells sorted from blood. The subset is: CD45RA+ positively selected. This TCR derives from a young woman in good health. The V call is TRBV18, the J call TRBJ2-2; the D gene is possibly TRBD2 (5 bases). The CDR3 region is CASSYGGTGELFF. Here the CDR3 DNA reads TGTGCCAGCTCATATGGAGGAACCGGGGAGCTGTTTTTT.